The 21 T cell receptor beta chains in this list originate from one sample, sequenced in a study of cytomegalovirus exposure and HLA in healthy donors. In the PCR, 60 Vbeta and 13 Jbeta primers were used. Repertoires were generated with immunoSEQ multiplex PCR, while TCRdb's copy carries only in-frame clones and drops some. There are 100,000 to 150,000 clones in the sample; about 83% occur only once, and about 3% lies in the top ten. The sequencing sample was made of PBMCs. Receptor source: a man aged 30-40 years in good health and CMV-seronegative.

The chain uses TRBV6-1 and TRBJ1-1, with TRBD1 matching over 11 bases. The CDR3 contains 16 residues. Germline-derived CDR1 and CDR2 are MNHNS and SASEGT. J was trimmed by 4 bases and V by 0 bases; bases with no gene match: 4. CDR3: CASSEATGTGGTEAFF. DNA for the CDR3: TGTGCCAGCAGTGAAGCGACCGGGACAGGGGGCACTGAAGCTTTCTTT.

The J gene is TRBJ2-5, the V gene TRBV5-4, with TRBD1 identical over 7 bases. Gene TRBJ2-7 matches the end of the DNA better, so the J call may be wrong. The V gene's germline CDR1 is SGHNT and CDR2 YYREEE (reference sequence). This CDR3 has 15 residues. The CDR3 region has the DNA TGTGCCAGCAGCTTGGGAGGGGGCCAATCCTACGAGCAGTACTTC. It specifies CASSLGGGQSYEQYF.

The chain uses TRBV28 and TRBJ2-7; D gene uncertain. Trimming removed 3 bases from V and 3 bases from J, with 9 bases in between. Germline V gene sequence: CDR1 MDHEN, CDR2 SYDVKM. This CDR3 is 13 amino acids long. CDR3 region: CASSFQDLYEQYF. The CDR3 region has the DNA TGTGCCAGCAGTTTCCAGGATCTCTACGAGCAGTACTTC.

The count of this clone is one. The chain couples TRBV5-1 to TRBJ1-2; D is possibly TRBD1 (6 bases). Germline CDR1 SGHRS, CDR2 YFSETQ. The V end lost 0 bases, the J end lost 7 bases, and 13 bases lay between the germline ends. The CDR3 runs to 14 residues. CDR3 loop: CASSLGGQGFGYTF. The CDR3 region has the DNA TGCGCCAGCAGCTTGGGAGGCCAGGGGTTTGGCTACACCTTC. The full variable domain, rest sourced from reference TRBV5-1 and TRBJ1-2, is KAGVTQTPRYLIKTRGQQVTLSCSPISGHRSVSWYQQTPGQGLQFLFEYFSETQRNKGNFPGRFSGRQFSNSRSEMNVSTLELGDSALYLCASSLGGQGFGYTFGSGTRLTVV.

The V and J genes are TRBV6-1 and TRBJ2-5; 9 bases line up with TRBD1. The J call is uncertain, as TRBJ2-7 better fits the DNA end. The CDR3 has 15 amino acids. Germline V CDR1 and CDR2: MNHNS, SASEGT. The CDR3 DNA follows: TGTGCCAGCGTATCTGGGGGGACAGGGTCCAGCGAGCAGTACTTC. Translating it yields CASVSGGTGSSEQYF.

This rearrangement joins TRBV28 to TRBJ2-4; 10 bases are a match to TRBD1. The CDR3 covers 15 residues. J lost 1 base, V lost 6 bases, and 3 bases had no gene match. Looked up from germline, CDR1 is MDHEN and CDR2 is SYDVKM. CDR3 DNA: TGTGCCAGCAGCGGGACAGGGGCGGCCAAAAACATTCAGTACTTC. This codes for CASSGTGAAKNIQYF. Based on the CDR3 plus reference TRBV28 and TRBJ2-4, the full variable domain is DVKVTQSSRYLVKRTGEKVFLECVQDMDHENMFWYRQDPGLGLRLIYFSYDVKMKEKGDIPEGYSVSREKKERFSLILESASTNQTSMYLCASSGTGAAKNIQYFGAGTRLSVL.

This sequence joins TRBV7-7 and TRBJ2-1; possible D gene TRBD1, 6 bases. The V end lost 5 bases, the J end lost 0 bases, and 14 bases lay between the germline ends. CDR1 and CDR2 from the germline V gene are SSHAT and FNYEAQ (reference sequence). The CDR3 runs to 16 residues. The CDR3 region has the DNA TGTGCCAGCAGCCTCCGGACAGCAAGCTCCTACAATGAGCAGTTCTTC. It codes for CASSLRTASSYNEQFF.

The V and J genes are TRBV10-3 and TRBJ1-2; D unresolved. Germline CDR1 reads ENHRY; CDR2 reads SYGVKD. CDR3 length: 14 amino acids. V lost 3 bases, J lost 8 bases, and 16 bases lay in between. The CDR3, as DNA: TGTGCCATCAGTGATCGAGGACTGCCGGGCGGCTACACCTTC. It translates to CAISDRGLPGGYTF.

The chain is built from TRBV5-1 and TRBJ2-2; TRBD1 aligns across 8 bases. This CDR3 spans 18 amino acids. The V gene's germline CDR1 is SGHRS and CDR2 YFSETQ. V shed 4 bases and J 1 base; nucleotides not matched to a gene: 12. CDR3 region: CASSRMGRGLLNTGELFF. The CDR3, as DNA: TGCGCCAGCAGCCGGATGGGCAGGGGGCTACTGAACACCGGGGAGCTGTTTTTT.

The chain links TRBV7-9 to TRBJ1-4; the D gene is possibly TRBD1 (5 bases). The germline CDR1 and CDR2 sequences are SEHNR and FQNEAQ (reference sequence). The CDR3 is 13 amino acids. Trimming cost V 5 bases and J 4 bases, with 8 bases left between them. In DNA, the CDR3 is TGTGCCAGCAGCCAAGACAGTAATGAAAAACTGTTTTTT. It specifies CASSQDSNEKLFF.

V gene TRBV6-5 combines with J gene TRBJ2-5, with D perhaps matching TRBD2 (6 bases). This CDR3 region has 13 residues. Germline assignment: CDR1 MNHEY and CDR2 SVGAGI. Between the trimmed V and J ends, which lost 2 bases and 5 bases, there was a span of 9 bases. The CDR3 here is CASSYRGGETQYF. The CDR3 DNA sequence: TGTGCCAGCAGTTACCGCGGAGGGGAGACCCAGTACTTC.

The rearrangement links TRBV6-1 to TRBJ2-5, with D perhaps matching TRBD1 (5 bases). This CDR3 spans 14 amino acids. CDR1 and CDR2 from the germline V gene are MNHNS and SASEGT. Trimming stripped 7 bases from V and 7 bases from J, with 19 bases between. This CDR3 is CASTPAGLTRTQYF. DNA of the CDR3: TGTGCCAGCACCCCTGCAGGGCTCACTCGGACCCAGTACTTC.

V usage is TRBV15 and J usage is TRBJ2-7; 10 nucleotides match TRBD2. Unmatched junction bases numbered 6, after V lost 0 bases and J lost 4 bases. CDR1 and CDR2 from the germline V gene are LNHNV and YYDKDF (reference sequence). The CDR3 has 16 residues. CDR3 residues: CATSRELAGAAYEQYF. In nucleotides, the CDR3 is TGTGCCACCAGCAGAGAGCTAGCGGGGGCGGCATACGAGCAGTACTTC.

The CDR3 protein is CASSFRQGFSYEQYF. The CDR3 coding sequence is TGTGCCAGCAGTTTTCGTCAGGGATTCTCTTACGAGCAGTACTTC. The chain employs TRBV28 and TRBJ2-7; tentatively, D is TRBD1 (5 bases). CDR1 is MDHEN and CDR2 is SYDVKM in the germline V gene. V was shortened by 3 bases and J by 4 bases, with 16 bases between the two germline ends. The CDR3 is 15 residues long.

The chain is built from TRBV28 and TRBJ2-6, with D unresolved. V was pared by 5 bases and J by 1 base, with 6 bases between. Looked up from germline, CDR1 is MDHEN and CDR2 is SYDVKM. The CDR3 extends over 14 amino acids. Here the CDR3 reads CASSLLSGANVLTF. Written as DNA, the CDR3 is TGTGCCAGCAGTCTCCTTTCTGGGGCCAACGTCCTGACTTTC. Together with reference TRBV28 and TRBJ2-6, the CDR3 gives the full variable domain: DVKVTQSSRYLVKRTGEKVFLECVQDMDHENMFWYRQDPGLGLRLIYFSYDVKMKEKGDIPEGYSVSREKKERFSLILESASTNQTSMYLCASSLLSGANVLTFGAGSRLTVL.

V and J are TRBV4-3 and TRBJ2-6, with D tentatively TRBD2 (5 bases). CDR1 LGHNA and CDR2 YSLEER come from the germline V gene. V was trimmed by 0 bases and J by 7 bases, leaving 10 bases between them. The CDR3 covers 15 residues. Here the CDR3 reads CASSQEGAVANVLTF. In nucleotides, the CDR3 is TGCGCCAGCAGCCAAGAGGGAGCGGTCGCCAACGTCCTGACTTTC.

The V gene is TRBV2, the J gene TRBJ2-7; perhaps TRBD2 as D (6 bases). The CDR3 contains 12 residues. V lost 10 bases and J lost 3, with 13 bases in between. From germline, CDR1 is SNHLY and CDR2 FYNNEI. CDR3 DNA: TGTGCCAATGGACCGGGACTCTACGAGCAGTACTTC. Translation gives CANGPGLYEQYF.

The chain combines TRBV27 with TRBJ2-3, with a weak D call TRBD1 (6 bases). Germline CDR1 MNHEY, CDR2 SMNVEV (reference sequence). The CDR3 is made up of 16 amino acids. V lost 5 bases to trimming and J lost 4 bases, with 19 bases between them. This CDR3 reads CASSPRQVQSADTQYF. Here the CDR3 DNA reads TGTGCCAGCAGTCCCAGACAGGTCCAGAGCGCAGATACGCAGTATTTT.

The sample holds one count of this clone. This sequence joins TRBV27 and TRBJ2-5, with D perhaps matching TRBD1 (6 bases). Per the germline V gene, CDR1 is MNHEY and CDR2 is SMNVEV (reference sequence). The CDR3 length is 14 residues. Trimming pared 1 base from V and 1 base from J, leaving 7 bases between. The CDR3 DNA sequence: TGTGCCAGCAGTTTATGGGGGCCCCAAGAGACCCAGTACTTC. This encodes CASSLWGPQETQYF.

This clone is judged medium-sized. The chain combines TRBV6-1 with TRBJ1-4; tentatively, D is TRBD1 (5 bases). The V gene's germline CDR1 is MNHNS and CDR2 SASEGT. Trimming cost V 6 bases and J 8 bases, with 10 bases left between them. The CDR3 has 12 amino acids. The chain's CDR3 is CASRGLLEKLFF. CDR3 in DNA: TGTGCCAGCAGGGGACTCCTAGAAAAACTGTTTTTT.

The chain joins TRBV29-1 to TRBJ2-2, with a tentative D call TRBD1 (5 bases). CDR1 is SQVTM, CDR2 ANQGSEA, per germline. Trimming cost V 4 bases and J 1 base, with 7 bases left between them. This CDR3 is 13 amino acids long. The CDR3 protein is CSVAGQNTGELFF. The CDR3 region has the DNA TGCAGCGTTGCCGGACAGAACACCGGGGAGCTGTTTTTT.